The table lists the clone carrying this T cell receptor beta chain with a count of one. Here immunoSEQ multiplex PCR was the method, and the copy in TCRdb shows in-frame clones only, minus some. The sample carries fewer than 60,000 clones, 91% recorded once. Germline loops: CDR1 SGHTS, CDR2 YDEGEE. The V and J ends lost 1 base and 1 base respectively, with 8 bases between them. CDR3 length: 15 amino acids. This entry is derived from a study of T cell changes during pregnancy in multiple sclerosis. The clonotype originates from a female donor in good health, enrolled as a control in a pregnancy study. The sample here was peripheral blood, taken after pregnancy. The chain employs TRBV5-8 and TRBJ2-2; TRBD2 is a possible D gene (6 bases). CDR3 DNA sequence: TGTGCCAGCAGCTTGACTAGCTTGAACACCGGGGAGCTGTTTTTT. Amino acid sequence: CASSLTSLNTGELFF.